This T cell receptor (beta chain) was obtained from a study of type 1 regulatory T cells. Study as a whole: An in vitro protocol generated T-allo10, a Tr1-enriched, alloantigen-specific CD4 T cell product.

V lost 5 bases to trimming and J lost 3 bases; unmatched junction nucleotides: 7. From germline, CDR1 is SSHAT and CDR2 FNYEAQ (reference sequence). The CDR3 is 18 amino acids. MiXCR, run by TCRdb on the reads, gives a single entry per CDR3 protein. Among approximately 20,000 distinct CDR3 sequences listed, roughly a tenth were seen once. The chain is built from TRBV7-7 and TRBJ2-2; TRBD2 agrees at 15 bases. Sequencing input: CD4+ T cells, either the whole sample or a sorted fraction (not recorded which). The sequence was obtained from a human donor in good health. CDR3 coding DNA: TGTGCCAGCAGCCCCGGGACTAGCGGGAGGCCGTACACCGGGGAGCTGTTTTTT. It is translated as CASSPGTSGRPYTGELFF. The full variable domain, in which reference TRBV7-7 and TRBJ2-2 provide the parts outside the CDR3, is GAGVSQSPRYKVTKRGQDVTLRCDPISSHATLYWYQQALGQGPEFLTYFNYEAQPDKSGLPSDRFSAERPEGSISTLTIQRTEQRDSAMYRCASSPGTSGRPYTGELFFGEGSRLTVL.